Presented here are 17 T cell receptor beta chains from one specimen sequenced in a study of T cells in women clearing cervical HPV infection. Sequencing was performed with immunoSEQ multiplex PCR; in TCRdb, only in-frame clones are kept and a portion is missing. There are 40,000 to 60,000 clones in the sample, with 0.98% held by the top ten. Sequenced material: blood buffy coat. The receptors here all came from a woman aged 18 to 75 with a cervical HPV16 infection that either progressed to CIN3+ or cleared (not recorded which).

A remark on this clone: The sequenced fragment ends 3 residues before the CDR3 boundary, so the rest is inferred from the germline J gene. The chain links TRBV5-1 to TRBJ2-2; 8 bases are a match to TRBD2. Germline values: CDR1 SGHRS, CDR2 YFSETQ. J lost 1 base, V lost 4 bases, and 3 bases had no gene match. CDR3 length: 15 amino acids. The covered CDR3 bases are TGCGCCAGCAGCCCGGGGGGGCAGAACACCGGGGAG. Its translation is CASSPGGQNTGE. The CDR3 in its entirety is CASSPGGQNTGELFF. The full variable domain, completed using reference TRBV5-1 and TRBJ2-2, is KAGVTQTPRYLIKTRGQQVTLSCSPISGHRSVSWYQQTPGQGLQFLFEYFSETQRNKGNFPGRFSGRQFSNSRSEMNVSTLELGDSALYLCASSPGGQNTGELFFGEGSRLTVL.

As for this clone: The sequenced fragment ends 3 residues before the CDR3 boundary, so the rest is inferred from the germline J gene. V gene TRBV20-1 combines with J gene TRBJ2-6, with D maybe TRBD2 (7 bases). The CDR3 contains 18 residues. Trimming took off 3 bases at V and 2 bases at J, with 20 bases between the two ends. CDR1 and CDR2 (germline): DFQATT, SNEGSKA (reference sequence). CDR3 in amino acids: CSARNPARGAAGANVLTF. CDR3 DNA, as far as it was read: TGCAGTGCTAGGAACCCCGCTCGGGGGGCCGCTGGGGCCAACGTC.

As for this clone: The junction differs from germline at one of its ends, possibly a read error. The read finishes 3 residues shy of the CDR3 end, and the germline J gene is used to complete it. Other DNA sequences from this sample encode an identical CDR3 as well. This chain links TRBV18 with TRBJ1-3, with 8 bases lining up with TRBD1. Per germline, CDR1 KGHSH and CDR2 LQKENI. The CDR3 totals 19 residues. CDR3: CASSPRTGHTSFSGNTIYF. The sequenced part of the CDR3 DNA is TGTGCCAGCTCACCCCGGACAGGGCACACCTCCTTCTCTGGAAACACG.

Here the CDR3 reads CSAAMAGPTTGELFF. CDR3 bases read: TGCAGTGCCGCGATGGCAGGGCCTACCACCGGGGAG. V usage is TRBV20-1 and J usage is TRBJ2-2; D perhaps matches TRBD1 (5 bases). The read terminates 3 residues before the CDR3 end, so the remaining end is supplied by the germline J gene. From germline, CDR1 is DFQATT and CDR2 SNEGSKA (reference sequence). This CDR3 comprises 15 residues. The germline V and J ends were trimmed by 6 bases and 4 bases, with 18 bases remaining between them.

Regarding this clone: The read ends 3 residues early relative to the CDR3; the germline J gene fills the gap. The gene calls are TRBV19 and TRBJ1-3; D is unresolved. Trimming cost V 4 bases and J 0 bases, with 10 bases left between them. Germline values: CDR1 LNHDA, CDR2 SQIVND (reference sequence). CDR3 length: 15 amino acids. The part of the CDR3 DNA that was read is TGTGCCAGTAGTAAGAGAGGACTCTCTGGAAACACC. Its translation: CASSKRGLSGNT. The entire CDR3 is CASSKRGLSGNTIYF.

Turning to this clone: From the germline J gene comes the end of the CDR3, since the read stops 3 residues before it. The chain carries TRBV27 and TRBJ2-1, with 8 bases matching TRBD2. Unmatched junction bases numbered 10, after V lost 6 bases and J lost 6 bases. Germline V gives CDR1 MNHEY, CDR2 SMNVEV (reference sequence). This CDR3 region has 15 residues. The CDR3: CASSEVRLATNEQFF. The covered CDR3 bases are TGTGCCAGCAGCGAGGTGAGACTAGCGACCAATGAG.

For this clone: The sequenced fragment ends 3 residues before the CDR3 boundary, so the rest is inferred from the germline J gene. The rearrangement links TRBV20-1 to TRBJ1-1; D perhaps matches TRBD1 (6 bases). The germline V gene encodes CDR1 DFQATT and CDR2 SNEGSKA (reference sequence). V was trimmed by 0 bases and J by 3 bases, leaving 17 bases between them. The CDR3 has 16 residues. CDR3 DNA (partial): TGCAGTGCTAGAGATCCTCCGAGGGGGTTTGACACTGAA. It specifies CSARDPPRGFDTE. The entire CDR3 sequence reads CSARDPPRGFDTEAFF.

On this clone: The read falls 3 residues short of the CDR3 end, and the missing part is taken from the germline J gene. The chain has TRBV7-8 and TRBJ2-2, with 9 nucleotides matching TRBD2. Germline V lookup: CDR1 SGHVS, CDR2 FQNEAQ. CDR3 length: 15 residues. Losses at the gene ends were 5 bases for V and 5 bases for J; bases not matched to a gene: 6. The CDR3 spells CASSPWTSVTGELFF. The DNA read from the CDR3 is TGTGCCAGCAGCCCCTGGACTAGCGTGACCGGGGAG.

As to this clone: The sequence runs out 3 residues before the end of the CDR3; the remainder is reconstructed from the germline J gene. The chain carries TRBV20-1 and TRBJ2-6; 11 nucleotides align to TRBD1. CDR1 DFQATT and CDR2 SNEGSKA come from the germline V gene (reference sequence). V shed 6 bases, J shed 0 bases, and the junction held 1 base outside the gene matches. This CDR3 has 15 residues. CDR3 in amino acids: CSAGTGGSGANVLTF. The part of the CDR3 DNA that was read is TGCAGTGCCGGGACAGGGGGCTCTGGGGCCAACGTC.

Note on this clone: The read terminates 3 residues before the CDR3 end, so the remaining end is supplied by the germline J gene. This rearrangement joins TRBV7-9 to TRBJ1-2; D is unresolved. The V and J ends lost 1 base and 3 bases respectively, with 12 bases between them. This CDR3 is built from 15 residues. Germline V lookup: CDR1 SEHNR, CDR2 FQNEAQ (reference sequence). The CDR3 sequence is CASSLDSGWDYGYTF. Incomplete CDR3 DNA: TGTGCCAGCAGCTTAGATTCAGGATGGGACTATGGC.

Note on this clone: The read ends 3 residues early relative to the CDR3; the germline J gene fills the gap. The chain combines TRBV29-1 with TRBJ2-4; 7 bases fit TRBD1. Per the germline V gene, CDR1 is SQVTM and CDR2 is ANQGSEA. This CDR3 is 12 amino acids long. The sequenced part of the CDR3 DNA is TGCAGCGTTGAGACAGGGAACTATGGT. It translates to CSVETGNYG. The entire CDR3 protein reads CSVETGNYGQYF.

Comments on this clone: The CDR3 extends 3 residues past the end of the read, so its final part is completed from the germline J gene. This chain connects TRBV18 to TRBJ2-1; TRBD2 might be the D (5 bases). The CDR3 covers 16 residues. V lost 0 bases and J lost 3, with 12 bases in between. Germline CDR1 and CDR2: KGHSH and LQKENI. The chain's CDR3 is CASSPPVTGSYNEQFF. The part of the CDR3 DNA that was read is TGTGCCAGCTCACCACCGGTCACGGGGAGCTACAATGAG. The variable domain in full, completed from reference TRBV18 and TRBJ2-1, reads NAGVMQNPRHLVRRRGQEARLRCSPMKGHSHVYWYRQLPEEGLKFMVYLQKENIIDESGMPKERFSAEFPKEGPSILRIQQVVRGDSAAYFCASSPPVTGSYNEQFFGPGTRLTVL.

To note about this clone: The read terminates 3 residues before the CDR3 end, so the remaining end is supplied by the germline J gene. This rearrangement joins TRBV19 to TRBJ1-2; D unresolved. Germline CDR1 and CDR2: LNHDA and SQIVND (reference sequence). There are 13 residues in the CDR3. The CDR3 DNA, read in part, is TGTGCCAGTAGTCCCTTGGACTCCTACGAC. Amino acid sequence: CASSPLDSYD. The whole CDR3 protein is CASSPLDSYDYTF. Full variable domain (remainder filled in from reference TRBV19 and TRBJ1-2): DGGITQSPKYLFRKEGQNVTLSCEQNLNHDAMYWYRQDPGQGLRLIYYSQIVNDFQKGDIAEGYSVSREKKESFPLTVTSAQKNPTAFYLCASSPLDSYDYTFGSGTRLTVV.

To note about this clone: The CDR3 end is not reached by the read, which stops 3 residues before it; the germline J gene fills it in. This chain joins TRBV5-1 and TRBJ2-1, with D unresolved. Trimming removed 6 bases from V and 1 base from J, with 11 bases in between. This CDR3 region has 14 residues. The V gene's germline CDR1 is SGHRS and CDR2 YFSETQ. The CDR3 bases that were read are TGCGCCAGCAAAGTTGGGCAATCCTACAATGAG. Protein sequence: CASKVGQSYNE. The whole CDR3 protein reads CASKVGQSYNEQFF. The variable domain in full, with the rest retrieved from reference TRBV5-1 and TRBJ2-1, is KAGVTQTPRYLIKTRGQQVTLSCSPISGHRSVSWYQQTPGQGLQFLFEYFSETQRNKGNFPGRFSGRQFSNSRSEMNVSTLELGDSALYLCASKVGQSYNEQFFGPGTRLTVL.

As to this clone: The read terminates 3 residues ahead of where the CDR3 ends, so the germline J gene completes it. This rearrangement joins TRBV7-3 to TRBJ2-3; TRBD2 agrees at 8 bases. The germline V gene encodes CDR1 SGHTA and CDR2 FQGTGA. The CDR3 totals 19 residues. This chain's CDR3 is CASSLRGSGSRGERETQYF. The sequenced CDR3 bases are TGTGCCAGCAGCTTAAGGGGTTCCGGCTCGCGGGGGGAACGGGAGACG.

As for this clone: An end of the junction differs from the germline gene, which may be a read error. The read is 3 residues too short to cover the CDR3 end, so that end is filled in from the germline J gene. The sample contains more than one DNA sequence encoding this CDR3. The J gene is TRBJ1-3, the V gene TRBV19, with D perhaps TRBD1 (5 bases). Germline CDR1 and CDR2: LNHDA and SQIVND (reference sequence). This CDR3 spans 13 amino acids. The part of the CDR3 DNA that was read is TGTGCCAGTACCCGTGAAAGGGGATACACG. It is translated as CASTRERGYT. The whole CDR3 protein reads CASTRERGYTIYF.

On this clone itself: The read halts 3 residues ahead of the CDR3 end, with the missing end drawn from the germline J gene. This chain connects TRBV6-2 or TRBV6-3 to TRBJ2-7, with TRBD2 matching 8 bases. The CDR3 is 15 residues long. Germline CDR1 and CDR2: MNHEY and SVGEGT. V lost 2 bases, J lost 6 bases, and 9 bases stayed unmatched. The CDR3 sequence: CASSYNIAGTVEQYF. The sequenced part of the CDR3 DNA is TGTGCCAGCAGTTACAACATAGCGGGGACGGTCGAG.